This T cell receptor beta chain came from a study of T cell responses to AZD1222 COVID-19 vaccine. Generated by immunoSEQ multiplex PCR, the TCRdb table keeps only in-frame clones and is missing some. The data hold roughly 100,000 clones, with 88% observed a single time. The CDR3 consists of 13 residues. Trimming cost V 5 bases and J 1 base, with 9 bases left between them. CDR1 PRHDT and CDR2 FYEKMQ come from the germline V gene (reference sequence). The sample here was peripheral blood, taken on day 0 of AZD1222 vaccination. This chain connects TRBV13 to TRBJ2-7; possible D gene TRBD1, 5 bases. This clonotype was obtained from an adult in good health. In DNA, the CDR3 is TGTGCCAGCAGCCTCAGACAGTCCTACGAGCAGTACTTC. As protein: CASSLRQSYEQYF.